Following are 10 T cell receptor beta chains from one sample sequenced in a study of blood T cells in healthy people across ages. A second PCR of about 7 to 11 cycles used a sample-barcoded 5' primer and a J-beta primer mix. From the 5' RACE reads, TCRdb called clonotypes with MiXCR, one entry per CDR3 protein. The data contain 780,000 or so distinct CDR3 sequences, less than 70% of them singletons. The sequenced material came from blood. All receptors derive from a man older than 75 in good health.

The chain joins TRBV3-1 to TRBJ1-2; the D gene is possibly TRBD1 (5 bases). With 3 bases removed from V and 5 bases from J, the gap between germline ends came to 13 bases. There are 14 residues in the CDR3. Germline V CDR1 and CDR2: LGHDT, YNNKEL (reference sequence). The CDR3 region has the DNA TGTGCCAGCAGCCAGGGGGATACTGGGTATGGCTACACCTTC. Its translation is CASSQGDTGYGYTF.

Only a few counts were recorded for this clonotype. The chain carries TRBV25-1 and TRBJ2-1; D may match TRBD1 or TRBD2 (5 bases each). Germline V CDR1 and CDR2: MGHDK, SYGVNS. The germline V and J ends were trimmed by 7 bases and 7 bases, with 23 bases remaining between them. The CDR3 is made up of 16 amino acids. The CDR3 is CASKAPGPRVENEQFF. The CDR3, as DNA: TGTGCCAGCAAAGCCCCGGGACCCAGGGTGGAGAATGAGCAGTTCTTC.

CDR3 amino acids: CSVRTAEQFF. The CDR3 coding sequence is TGCAGTGTCCGGACAGCAGAGCAGTTCTTC. This chain connects TRBV20-1 to TRBJ2-1; a weak D match, TRBD1 (6 bases). V dropped 7 bases and J dropped 10 bases, with 11 bases sitting between them. This CDR3 spans 10 amino acids. Germline V gene sequence: CDR1 DFQATT, CDR2 SNEGSKA (reference sequence).

The rearrangement uses TRBV7-2 and TRBJ1-1; D gene uncertain. The CDR3 extends over 14 amino acids. CDR1 is SGHTA and CDR2 is FQGNSA in the germline V gene. Trimming left V 5 bases short and J 4 bases short, with 14 bases between. This chain's CDR3 is CASSPGPSRTEAFF. The CDR3 DNA follows: TGTGCCAGCAGCCCCGGACCTAGCCGCACTGAAGCTTTCTTT.

The genes are TRBV14 and TRBJ2-4; TRBD2 matches at 8 bases. Near its end, the DNA agrees better with TRBJ2-7, so the J call may be wrong. The CDR3 loop spans 13 amino acids. Germline CDR1 and CDR2: SGHDN and FVKESK. CDR3 sequence (DNA): TGTGCCAGCAGCCAGGGACTAGTTGTCGAGCAGTACTTC. This encodes CASSQGLVVEQYF.

The rearrangement uses TRBV27 and TRBJ2-5, with D maybe TRBD1 (6 bases). The assigned J gene may be wrong: the sequence end matches TRBJ2-4 better. Germline loops: CDR1 MNHEY, CDR2 SMNVEV (reference sequence). The CDR3 totals 15 residues. The CDR3 region is CASRRDTAAKNIQYF. The CDR3 nucleotides are TGTGCCAGCAGACGGGACACCGCTGCCAAAAACATTCAGTACTTC.

CDR3 region: CASTTQAYEQYF. The CDR3 DNA sequence: TGTGCCAGCACAACTCAAGCCTACGAGCAGTACTTC. The chain is built from TRBV6-2 or TRBV6-3 and TRBJ2-7, with D hard to call. This CDR3 contains 12 residues. Germline CDR1 MNHEY, CDR2 SVGEGT. Trimming left V 7 bases short and J 2 bases short, with 9 bases between.

This chain uses TRBV20-1 with TRBJ2-7; TRBD2 aligns across 7 bases. Trimming at V came to 6 bases and at J to 2 bases, leaving 13 bases not matched to a gene. Germline CDR1 is DFQATT and CDR2 is SNEGSKA (reference sequence). CDR3 length: 15 residues. CDR3 in amino acids: CSAPPLSGKTYEQYF. The DNA of the CDR3 is TGCAGTGCCCCCCCTTTAAGCGGGAAAACCTACGAGCAGTACTTC.

As to this clonotype: Compared with germline, one end of the junction differs, possibly owing to a read error. V is TRBV6-1 and J is TRBJ1-2, with a weak D call TRBD1 (6 bases). Germline CDR1 and CDR2: MNHNS and SASEGT. CDR3 length equals 13 residues. CDR3 DNA sequence: TGTGCCGGCAGTGAAGCAGGGGTCTATGGCTACACCTTC. Its protein is CAGSEAGVYGYTF.

This clonotype has just a few counts. The chain links TRBV5-1 to TRBJ2-7; D might be TRBD2 (5 bases). In germline, CDR1 is SGHRS, CDR2 YFSETQ. V lost 2 bases to trimming and J lost 2 bases, with 14 bases between them. CDR3 length equals 15 residues. In nucleotides, the CDR3 is TGCGCCAGCAGCTTTGGAGCGGCCCGAGCCTACGAGCAGTACTTC. This translates into CASSFGAARAYEQYF. Together with reference TRBV5-1 and TRBJ2-7, the CDR3 gives the full variable domain: KAGVTQTPRYLIKTRGQQVTLSCSPISGHRSVSWYQQTPGQGLQFLFEYFSETQRNKGNFPGRFSGRQFSNSRSEMNVSTLELGDSALYLCASSFGAARAYEQYFGPGTRLTVT.